A selection of T cell receptor beta chains follows, all from one sample in a study of T cells expressing NK-cell markers. From the 5' RACE reads, TCRdb lists one entry per CDR3 protein and no DNA. The table for this sample gives 300,000 or so distinct CDR3 sequences. The sequenced sample was blood T cells: a sorted CD56 or NKG2C T cell subset, CD4+ or CD8+ T cells, or bulk PBMC T cells (not recorded which). These receptor sequences come from a woman aged 18 to 75 in good health. CDR3s include the opening cysteine and the closing phenylalanine or tryptophan. Fields, in order: V gene, CDR3 length, J gene, CDR3 protein.

V gene: TRBV11-2
CDR3 length: 11
J gene: TRBJ2-2
CDR3 protein: CASAVYGELFF

V gene: TRBV12-3/TRBV12-4
CDR3 length: 16
J gene: TRBJ1-3
CDR3 protein: CASSYWSGNSGNTIYF

V gene: TRBV5-1
CDR3 length: 16
J gene: TRBJ2-6
CDR3 protein: CASSRDRASGANVLTF

V gene: TRBV28
CDR3 length: 13
J gene: TRBJ1-6
CDR3 protein: CASFGVNNSPLHF

V gene: TRBV5-1
CDR3 length: 15
J gene: TRBJ2-1
CDR3 protein: CASSPGTSGSPEQFF

V gene: TRBV29-1
CDR3 length: 14
J gene: TRBJ1-4
CDR3 protein: CSVANRAPNEKLFF

V gene: TRBV6-2/TRBV6-3
CDR3 length: 18
J gene: TRBJ2-1
CDR3 protein: CASIRTLGLGSSYNEQFF

V gene: TRBV20-1
CDR3 length: 15
J gene: TRBJ1-5
CDR3 protein: CSARTQASGNQPQHF

V gene: TRBV4-2
CDR3 length: 14
J gene: TRBJ2-4
CDR3 protein: CASSFLDGRNIQYF

V gene: TRBV12-3/TRBV12-4
CDR3 length: 15
J gene: TRBJ2-2
CDR3 protein: CASRPPGLSTGELFF

V gene: TRBV12-3/TRBV12-4
CDR3 length: 14
J gene: TRBJ1-3
CDR3 protein: CASTIPDGRNTIYF

V gene: TRBV5-1
CDR3 length: 13
J gene: TRBJ2-3
CDR3 protein: CASSGWGTDTQYF

V gene: TRBV4-3
CDR3 length: 14
J gene: TRBJ2-5
CDR3 protein: CASSQDSTTGAQYF

V gene: TRBV6-2/TRBV6-3
CDR3 length: 13
J gene: TRBJ2-7
CDR3 protein: CASYNLEAYEQYF

V gene: TRBV5-1
CDR3 length: 15
J gene: TRBJ2-5
CDR3 protein: CASSFGGSPGETQYF

V gene: TRBV10-3
CDR3 length: 14
J gene: TRBJ1-1
CDR3 protein: CAISEGGGDTEAFF

V gene: TRBV18
CDR3 length: 15
J gene: TRBJ1-4
CDR3 protein: CASSLRQSENEKLFF

V gene: TRBV12-5
CDR3 length: 18
J gene: TRBJ1-3
CDR3 protein: CASGFEGHGSRSGNTIYF

V gene: TRBV5-6
CDR3 length: 14
J gene: TRBJ2-1
CDR3 protein: CASSYRTGRDEQFF

V gene: TRBV7-2
CDR3 length: 16
J gene: TRBJ2-7
CDR3 protein: CASSLGEAGVIGEQYF